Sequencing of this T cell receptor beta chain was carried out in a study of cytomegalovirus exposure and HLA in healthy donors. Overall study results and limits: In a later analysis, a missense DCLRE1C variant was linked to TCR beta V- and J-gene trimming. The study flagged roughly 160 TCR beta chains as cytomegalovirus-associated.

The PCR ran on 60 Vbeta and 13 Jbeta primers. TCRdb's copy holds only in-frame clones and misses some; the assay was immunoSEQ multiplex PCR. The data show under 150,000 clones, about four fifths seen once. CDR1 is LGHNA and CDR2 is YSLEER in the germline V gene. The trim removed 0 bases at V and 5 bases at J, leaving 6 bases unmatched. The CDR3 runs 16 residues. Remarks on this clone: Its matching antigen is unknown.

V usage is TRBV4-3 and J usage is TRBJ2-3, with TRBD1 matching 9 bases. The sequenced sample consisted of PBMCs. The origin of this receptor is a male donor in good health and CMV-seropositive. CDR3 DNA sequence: TGCGCCAGCAGCCAAGATTCAGACAGGGGGGGAGATACGCAGTATTTT. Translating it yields CASSQDSDRGGDTQYF.